The text below deals with one TCR beta chain. The antigen remains unidentified. Profiling relied on immunoSEQ multiplex PCR, and the TCRdb table lists in-frame clones only, not all of them. This sample has fewer than 120,000 clones, with roughly 90% found just once. There are 19 residues in the CDR3. Germline CDR1 WSHSY, CDR2 SAAADI. With 6 bases clipped from V and 0 bases from J, the junction kept 12 bases outside the gene matches. This specimen belongs to a study of cytomegalovirus exposure and HLA in healthy donors. Study conclusions and caveats: In vitro checks showed that a few CMV-associated chains really do target CMV antigens.

V and J are TRBV10-2 and TRBJ2-7; 15 bases line up with TRBD2. This sequence was found in a woman aged 25 to 39 in good health and CMV-seropositive. Sequenced material: PBMCs. CDR3 in amino acids: CASRPYWTSGRGASYEQYF. The CDR3, as DNA: TGCGCCAGCAGACCCTATTGGACTAGCGGGAGGGGAGCCTCCTACGAGCAGTACTTC.